The source of this T cell receptor (beta chain) is a study of blood T cell repertoires in COVID-19 (dated by TCRdb to between 2020 and 2021). Broadly, across the study: Collaborator samples came from the United States, Italy and Spain and covered acute and convalescent phases of COVID-19. Subjects who had been exposed to COVID-19, were actively infected with it, or had recovered from it provided the deeply sampled blood TCRbeta repertoires that made up the dataset. HLA class I and class II types, where available, came from metadata supplied by the sample provider rather than from assay-based typing. The prospective study material was composed of cDNA or gDNA derived from T cells, B-cell-depleted T cells, or PBMCs. Samples were obtained from the ongoing ImmuneRACE study (first 160 participants) and from 1,000 to 1,500 subjects provided by 6 global collaborators. Sample metadata almost always included a de-identified subject ID, COVID-19 status, age in years and sex. A freely available public database, intended as a resource for researchers studying the immune response to SARS-CoV-2, is where the repertoires were released.

Study-level results and caveats: How much clinical and demographic metadata was included differed by source and by participant, and the metadata was provided uncurated.

In the case of this clone: The clone's antigen remains unknown. One base away there is no much larger clone; base qualities are not given.

Collaborating institutions collected whole blood in K2EDTA tubes following their own protocols. Collaborator samples were shipped for TCRbeta analysis as frozen whole blood, isolated PBMCs, or DNA extracted from either sample type. Taken from the germline V gene, the CDR1 and CDR2 loops are SGDLS and YYNGEE. Inclusive of the bounding cysteine and phenylalanine, the CDR3 is 15 residues long. Only the CDR3 DNA is retained, 45 bases long and in frame from the first base. The junction shows trimming of 4 bases on V and 8 bases on J, plus 21 bases between the germline ends. The immunoSEQ Assay, a bias-controlled multiplex PCR, was used to amplify TCRbeta CDR3 regions from genomic DNA. As for the original processing: Nucleated cell counts per sample were estimated from amplification of reference gene primers within the assay. To quantify the absolute abundance of each unique TCRbeta CDR3 rearrangement, sequence reads were collapsed and filtered. For each sample, productive Simpson clonality was calculated as the square root of Simpson's diversity index over productive rearrangements. Drawn from immuneACCESS, this table holds only the in-frame rearrangements with V and J called that TCRdb kept. Clones are partly lost; checked studies trace under half to an unresolved V gene and leave the rest unexplained. V, J and clone size were drawn from that table, and D and trimming were deduced from the DNA. Recorded for this sample are around 150,000 clones; 60% to 85% of them occurred a single time. The ten largest clonotypes hold around 8.1% of the sample.

What was sequenced was peripheral blood. The source is a man in his sixties with acute or convalescent COVID-19. Rearrangement joined TRBV9 to TRBJ1-2, with TRBD1 perhaps the D gene, on 6 matching bases. The CDR3 region reads CASSPQAGDLRGYTF. The sequenced DNA is TGTGCCAGCAGCCCTCAGGCAGGGGACCTTCGCGGCTACACCTTC.